Listed below are T cell receptor beta chains from one sample, sequenced in a study of blood T cell repertoires in COVID-19. Sequenced by immunoSEQ multiplex PCR; TCRdb stores in-frame clones only, minus some. Among over 120,000 clones listed, over 80% were seen once. Sequencing was carried out using PBMCs or T cells enriched from blood (not recorded which). The origin of the receptors is a man aged 60-69 years who had recovered from COVID-19. The CDR3 runs from the conserved cysteine through the conserved F or W. The order of the fields is D gene, clone size, J gene, V gene, CDR3 DNA, CDR3 protein. A D gene is named only where the DNA matches it firmly. Some rows have no size entry. The others give once, few or many, or a class for an expanded clone.

TRBD1 once TRBJ2-1 TRBV10-1 TGCGCCACCGAGGGACAGGGGAAGGGTGAGCAGTTCTTC CATEGQGKGEQFF
TRBD1 once TRBJ1-4 TRBV14 TGTGCCAGCAGCCAAGATTTGGGGGCGACAGGGCGGCTTGAAAAACTGTTTTTT CASSQDLGATGRLEKLFF
TRBD1 . TRBJ1-2 TRBV5-5 TGTGCCAGCAGCTTGGCGGGACAGGGGGCCCCCAACTATGGCTACACCTTC CASSLAGQGAPNYGYTF
TRBD1 . TRBJ1-2 TRBV3-1/TRBV3-2 TGTGCCAGCAGCCACTGGGACAGGGGCAACTATGGCTACACCTTC CASSHWDRGNYGYTF
. . TRBJ1-6 TRBV5-4 TGTGCCAGCAGCTTTAACCCAGGGAATTCACCCCTCCACTTT CASSFNPGNSPLHF
. . TRBJ1-2 TRBV12-3/TRBV12-4 TGTGCCAGCAGTCGACAGGTGGTATTGGGCTACACCTTC CASSRQVVLGYTF
. . TRBJ2-2 TRBV30 TGTGCCTGGAGTACTCCGGGAACCGGGGAGCTGTTTTTT CAWSTPGTGELFF
. . TRBJ2-1 TRBV7-9 TGTGCCGCTCGAGAGACAGTCTCCTACAATGAGCAGTTCTTC CAARETVSYNEQFF
. once TRBJ2-1 TRBV4-1 TGCGCCAGCAGCCAAGTACAAACCTCCTACAATGAGCAGTTCTTC CASSQVQTSYNEQFF
. . TRBJ2-5 TRBV14 TGTGCCAGCAGTGGGCCTCTCAGGGAGACCCAGTACTTC CASSGPLRETQYF
. . TRBJ1-4 TRBV5-1 TGCGCCAGCAGACTGACTGCAACTAATGAAAAACTGTTTTTT CASRLTATNEKLFF
. once TRBJ2-3 TRBV2 TGTGCCAGCGGCGCCCGGGGGTGGGCAGATACGCAGTATTTT CASGARGWADTQYF
TRBD1 . TRBJ1-5 TRBV2 TGTGCCAGCAGTCTGGACAGGGCGGCCAATCAGCCCCAGCATTTT CASSLDRAANQPQHF
TRBD1 . TRBJ1-4 TRBV5-6 TGTGCCAGCAGCTGGACAGGGAGATCTAATGAAAAACTGTTTTTT CASSWTGRSNEKLFF
TRBD1 once TRBJ2-6 TRBV2 TGTGCCAGCAGTGAAAGGGACAGGGGGCGATCTGGGGCCAACGTCCTGACTTTC CASSERDRGRSGANVLTF
TRBD1 . TRBJ2-7 TRBV10-3 TGTGCCATCCAAAGGGACAGGAGCGACTACGAGCAGTACTTC CAIQRDRSDYEQYF
. . TRBJ1-1 TRBV19 TGTGCCAGTAGTATCCGGACAGACACTGAAGCTTTCTTT CASSIRTDTEAFF
. . TRBJ2-1 TRBV27 TGTGCCAGCAGTTTATCTCCTCTCGCAACTTCGTCCTACAATGAGCAGTTCTTC CASSLSPLATSSYNEQFF
. . TRBJ2-7 TRBV5-4 TGTGCCAGCAGCATTTCCAGGGGGGCTACCTACGAGCAGTACTTC CASSISRGATYEQYF
. . TRBJ1-5 TRBV7-8 TGTGCCAGCAGCTTTGGCAGAAATCAGCCCCAGCATTTT CASSFGRNQPQHF
. . TRBJ2-1 TRBV10-2 TGCGCCAGCAGTCCCCTAGCCCCCCTAGATGAGCAGTTCTTC CASSPLAPLDEQFF
TRBD1 . TRBJ2-5 TRBV28 TGTGCCAGCAGGGGACAGGGGATGTTTCAAGAGACCCAGTACTTC CASRGQGMFQETQYF
. . TRBJ1-4 TRBV16 TGTGCCAGCACCCGAAACTCCGGGGTTGAAAAACTGTTTTTT CASTRNSGVEKLFF
. . TRBJ1-2 TRBV2 TGTGCCAGCAGTGTCGTGGGACACAGAGCCTATGGCTACACCTTC CASSVVGHRAYGYTF
. . TRBJ2-7 TRBV30 TGTGCCTGGAGTTTCGGGACAACTTTCTACGAGCAGTACTTC CAWSFGTTFYEQYF
. . TRBJ2-2 TRBV5-1 TGCGCCAGCAGTTATCGCAGCACCGGGGAGCTGTTTTTT CASSYRSTGELFF
. once TRBJ2-2 TRBV9 TGTGCCAGCAGCGTAGACCCACACCAGACCGGGGAGCTGTTTTTT CASSVDPHQTGELFF
TRBD2 . TRBJ2-7 TRBV4-2 TGTGCCAGCAGCTGGGGACTAGCGGCGGCCACTAACGAGCAGTACTTC CASSWGLAAATNEQYF
. . TRBJ2-7 TRBV6-2/TRBV6-3 TGTGCCAGCAGTTACGGAGGAGACCGTTACGAGCAGTACTTC CASSYGGDRYEQYF
. few TRBJ2-7 TRBV18 TGTGCCAGCTCACCAGGCAGGAAGAATGGCGAGCAGTACTTC CASSPGRKNGEQYF
. once TRBJ1-5 TRBV19 TGTGCCAGTGACAATTATAGCAATCAGCCCCAGCATTTT CASDNYSNQPQHF
TRBD1 . TRBJ1-2 TRBV30 TGTGCCTGGAGTATGACAGGGGGCGTTGGCTACACCTTC CAWSMTGGVGYTF
. . TRBJ1-5 TRBV27 TGTGCCAGCAGTCTGCAGGGGTATAGCAATCAGCCCCAGCATTTT CASSLQGYSNQPQHF
TRBD2 . TRBJ2-4 TRBV19 TGTGCCAGTAGTCCCCACCCTCTAGCGGGAATAGCCAAAAACATTCAGTACTTC CASSPHPLAGIAKNIQYF
. once TRBJ2-5 TRBV4-1 TGCGCCAGCAGCCCTGAGGGTTCTGCGACCCAGTACTTC CASSPEGSATQYF
. few TRBJ1-1 TRBV6-5 TGTGCCAGCAGTACAGGCACCGCTGAAGCTTTCTTT CASSTGTAEAFF
TRBD1 . TRBJ1-3 TRBV28 TGTGCCAGCAGTAGGACAGGAAGCTCTGGAAACACCATATATTTT CASSRTGSSGNTIYF
. . TRBJ1-6 TRBV7-9 TGTGCCAGCAGTCGTTTGGGAGCAGCGGCACCCCTCCACTTT CASSRLGAAAPLHF
. . TRBJ2-5 TRBV7-9 TGTGCCAGCAGCTCTCCGGGAGCAGCTGAAGAGACCCAGTACTTC CASSSPGAAEETQYF
. . TRBJ1-1 TRBV19 TGTGCCAGTAGTAGGACAGTTCTGAACACTGAAGCTTTCTTT CASSRTVLNTEAFF
. once TRBJ2-1 TRBV24-1 TGTGCCACCAGTGACGGGCAGGGAGGTTACAATGAGCAGTTCTTC CATSDGQGGYNEQFF
. . TRBJ2-2 TRBV6-5 TGTGCCAGCAGTTATCGGCCCGGGGTTAGCACCGGGGAGCTGTTTTTT CASSYRPGVSTGELFF
. . TRBJ1-4 TRBV28 TGTGCCAGCAGTTTATTGGGGAGGGAAAAACTGTTTTTT CASSLLGREKLFF
. . TRBJ1-1 TRBV6-6 TGTGCCAGCAGTTACTCGGCCTCGAACACTGAAGCTTTCTTT CASSYSASNTEAFF
. few TRBJ1-1 TRBV11-3 TGTGCCAGCAGCCTGACAGGCGAGAACACTGAAGCTTTCTTT CASSLTGENTEAFF
. once TRBJ2-7 TRBV28 TGTGCCAGCAGTTTGGTTGGGCAGCGGAACTACGAGCAGTACTTC CASSLVGQRNYEQYF
TRBD1 . TRBJ1-5 TRBV28 TGTGCCAGCAGTCTCATGACAGGGTATCAGCCCCAGCATTTT CASSLMTGYQPQHF
TRBD1 . TRBJ1-6 TRBV5-6 TGTGCCAGCAGCGGCAGGGGGCGAGGTTCACCCCTCCACTTT CASSGRGRGSPLHF